The 25 T cell receptor beta chains in this list originate from one sample, sequenced in a study of regulatory dendritic cells for organ transplantation (dated by TCRdb to the late 2010s). Their antigen targets remain unknown. Library preparation was by the immunoSEQ multiplex PCR assay. TCRdb took over this immuneACCESS table, retaining in-frame rearrangements with V and J assigned. Such tables are incomplete; in checked studies, under half of the missing clones stem from an unresolved V gene, and the remainder is unexplained. Within this sample are 9,500 to 12,000 clones, with around 92% of them counted one time only. In total, the top ten clones hold approximately 0.45% of the sample. Sorted T cell subsets were CFSE-labeled and co-cultured for around five days with allogeneic regulatory or mature dendritic cells at a 1:10 DC:T ratio. Material for sequencing was naive CD8+ T cells from blood cultured with dendritic cells. In light of the paper, this sample's cell subset or site label describes: CD45RA+ naive T cells. Receptors originate from a human donor in good health.

The CDR3 loop reads CATSQGAWEKLFF. CDR3 bases: TGTGCCACCAGTCAGGGGGCCTGGGAAAAACTGTTTTTT. V usage is TRBV15 and J usage is TRBJ1-4, with 8 bases that match TRBD1. There are 13 residues in the CDR3. CDR1 and CDR2 from the germline V gene are LNHNV and YYDKDF (reference sequence). J gave up 8 bases and V 6 bases, and 5 bases lay outside the gene matches.

V usage is TRBV7-9 and J usage is TRBJ1-5; D gene uncertain. The CDR3 runs 14 residues. Germline V gene lookup returns CDR1 SEHNR and CDR2 FQNEAQ (reference sequence). With 1 base removed from V and 2 bases from J, the gap between germline ends came to 6 bases. CDR3 nucleotides: TGTGCCAGCAGCTTAGGGCAGGGCAATCAGCCCCAGCATTTT. As protein: CASSLGQGNQPQHF.

This chain connects TRBV5-4 to TRBJ2-3; D possibly corresponds to TRBD2 (5 bases). V lost 0 bases and J lost 4, with 12 bases in between. The CDR3 has 15 amino acids. Looked up from germline, CDR1 is SGHNT and CDR2 is YYREEE (reference sequence). For the CDR3, the DNA is TGTGCCAGCAGCTTGGGGGAATTTAGCGCAGATACGCAGTATTTT. This encodes CASSLGEFSADTQYF.

The chain uses TRBV6-1 and TRBJ1-2; D unclear. Trimming pared 4 bases from V and 8 bases from J, leaving 23 bases between. The CDR3 extends over 16 amino acids. CDR1 and CDR2 from the germline V gene are MNHNS and SASEGT. The CDR3 spells CASSAGRWKTFEGYTF. CDR3 DNA: TGTGCCAGCAGTGCCGGCAGGTGGAAAACCTTTGAGGGCTACACCTTC.

The V gene is TRBV2, the J gene TRBJ1-1; maybe TRBD1 (5 bases). Germline CDR1 SNHLY, CDR2 FYNNEI. The CDR3 is made up of 14 amino acids. V was clipped by 6 bases and J by 7 bases, with 18 bases between them. The CDR3 region has the DNA TGTGCCAGCAGGTGGGATGGGACCGAAGATGAAGCTTTCTTT. Translation gives CASRWDGTEDEAFF.

Only one count was recorded for this clone. The chain combines TRBV7-9 with TRBJ2-3; no reliable D call. From germline, CDR1 is SEHNR and CDR2 FQNEAQ (reference sequence). Trimming took 6 bases from V and 2 from J, leaving 12 bases between them. The CDR3 covers 14 residues. In DNA form, the CDR3 reads TGTGCCAGCAGGTCGACCAGGACCACAGATACGCAGTATTTT. This translates into CASRSTRTTDTQYF. Full variable domain (missing parts from reference TRBV7-9 and TRBJ2-3): DTGVSQNPRHKITKRGQNVTFRCDPISEHNRLYWYRQTLGQGPEFLTYFQNEAQLEKSRLLSDRFSAERPKGSFSTLEIQRTEQGDSAMYLCASRSTRTTDTQYFGPGTRLTVL.

This chain joins TRBV13 and TRBJ2-1; TRBD2 agrees at 7 bases. This CDR3 is built from 18 residues. Looked up from germline, CDR1 is PRHDT and CDR2 is FYEKMQ (reference sequence). Germline trimming cut 5 bases from V and 3 bases from J; bases unmatched to any gene: 16. CDR3 nucleotides: TGTGCCAGCAGCCCGTGGGGAGTGGCGGGGGATTTCTACAATGAGCAGTTCTTC. Translated: CASSPWGVAGDFYNEQFF.

J is TRBJ2-2 and V is TRBV30; no definite D call. The CDR3 has 15 residues. The V gene lost 3 bases and the J gene lost 4 bases, with 15 bases spanning the gap. Germline CDR1 reads GTSNPN; CDR2 reads SVGIG (reference sequence). CDR3 region: CAWSEADAATGELFF. DNA for the CDR3: TGTGCCTGGAGCGAGGCTGATGCGGCCACCGGGGAGCTGTTTTTT.

The chain links TRBV6-5 to TRBJ2-7; the D is unclear. Looked up from germline, CDR1 is MNHEY and CDR2 is SVGAGI. Trimming removed 2 bases from V and 6 bases from J, with 14 bases in between. The CDR3 is 14 amino acids. CDR3 in DNA: TGTGCCAGCAGTTACGGGCCCTCCGTAGGCGAGCAGTACTTC. Amino acid sequence: CASSYGPSVGEQYF.

The J gene is TRBJ2-1, the V gene TRBV7-9; 10 bases match TRBD2. The V segment lost 5 bases and the J segment 8 bases; nucleotides outside the gene matches: 15. Germline-derived CDR1 and CDR2 are SEHNR and FQNEAQ (reference sequence). The CDR3 sequence is 17 residues long. The CDR3 region has the DNA TGTGCCAGCAGCACCTCGTCGGGAGCGGGGGGGTGGTATGAGCAGTTCTTC. Translation: CASSTSSGAGGWYEQFF.

The chain links TRBV27 to TRBJ2-7; 8 bases match TRBD1. J lost 0 bases, V lost 6 bases, and 4 bases had no gene match. The CDR3 has 14 amino acids. CDR1 is MNHEY, CDR2 SMNVEV, per germline (reference sequence). In DNA, the CDR3 is TGTGCCAGCAGCGCCGGGACAGGCTCCTACGAGCAGTACTTC. Translating gives CASSAGTGSYEQYF.

This clone was picked up one time. The gene calls are TRBV7-9 and TRBJ2-3; D is perhaps TRBD1 (6 bases). Germline loops: CDR1 SEHNR, CDR2 FQNEAQ (reference sequence). V dropped 5 bases and J dropped 0 bases, with 18 bases sitting between them. This CDR3 spans 17 amino acids. Here the CDR3 DNA reads TGTGCCAGCAGCCCCCGCAGACAGGAAACTAGCACAGATACGCAGTATTTT. Its protein is CASSPRRQETSTDTQYF. Variable domain in full (rest from reference TRBV7-9 and TRBJ2-3): DTGVSQNPRHKITKRGQNVTFRCDPISEHNRLYWYRQTLGQGPEFLTYFQNEAQLEKSRLLSDRFSAERPKGSFSTLEIQRTEQGDSAMYLCASSPRRQETSTDTQYFGPGTRLTVL.

CDR3 nucleotides: TGTGCCAGCAGCGCCCGGGGGGCCAGACACGAGCAGTACTTC. Residues: CASSARGARHEQYF. The chain couples TRBV9 to TRBJ2-7; D is perhaps TRBD2 (7 bases). Deletions cut 3 bases from V and 5 bases from J, with 15 bases between. Germline V gene sequence: CDR1 SGDLS, CDR2 YYNGEE. CDR3 length: 14 amino acids.

V usage is TRBV30 and J usage is TRBJ1-6, with 7 bases lining up with TRBD1. With V trimmed by 4 bases and J by 10 bases, 13 bases remained unmatched. Germline lookup yields CDR1 GTSNPN and CDR2 SVGIG (reference sequence). CDR3 size: 15 residues. CDR3 sequence reads: CAWKHYQGVPSPLHF. For the CDR3, the DNA is TGTGCCTGGAAACACTATCAGGGGGTCCCCTCACCCCTCCACTTT. Full variable domain (outside the CDR3, taken from reference TRBV30 and TRBJ1-6): SQTIHQWPATLVQPVGSPLSLECTVEGTSNPNLYWYRQAAGRGLQLLFYSVGIGQISSEVPQNLSASRPQDRQFILSSKKLLLSDSGFYLCAWKHYQGVPSPLHFGNGTRLTVT.

The CDR3 here is CASGTGGFYEQYF. For the CDR3, the DNA is TGTGCCAGCGGGACAGGGGGCTTCTACGAGCAGTACTTC. The chain employs TRBV6-6 and TRBJ2-7; TRBD1 aligns across 12 bases. Germline V gene sequence: CDR1 MNHNY, CDR2 SVGAGI (reference sequence). The junction had 2 bases not matched to a gene; V was cut back by 8 bases and J by 3 bases. This CDR3 is 13 amino acids long.

The chain couples TRBV5-4 to TRBJ2-7; D unclear. Trimming removed 4 bases from V and 0 bases from J, with 11 bases in between. The CDR3 spans 14 residues. From germline, CDR1 is SGHNT and CDR2 YYREEE (reference sequence). CDR3 loop: CASSPGARSYEQYF. As DNA, the CDR3 is TGTGCCAGCAGCCCAGGAGCCCGCTCCTACGAGCAGTACTTC. Combining the CDR3 with reference TRBV5-4 and TRBJ2-7 gives the whole variable domain ETGVTQSPTHLIKTRGQQVTLRCSSQSGHNTVSWYQQALGQGPQFIFQYYREEENGRGNFPPRFSGLQFPNYSSELNVNALELDDSALYLCASSPGARSYEQYFGPGTRLTVT.

This clone was detected only a few times. The chain couples TRBV27 to TRBJ2-7, with TRBD1 identical over 7 bases. The J segment lost 2 bases and the V segment lost 1 base, leaving 2 bases of the junction unmatched. Germline V gene data show CDR1 as MNHEY and CDR2 as SMNVEV (reference sequence). This CDR3 has 14 amino acids. The CDR3 protein is CASSLWGQTYEQYF. The DNA of the CDR3 is TGTGCCAGCAGTTTATGGGGACAGACCTACGAGCAGTACTTC.

The V and J genes are TRBV4-3 and TRBJ1-4; D is undetermined. V lost 6 bases, J lost 3 bases, and 11 bases lay in between. Germline lookup yields CDR1 LGHNA and CDR2 YSLEER. CDR3 length: 14 residues. The CDR3 coding sequence is TGCGCCAGCAGGCCCGAGGCGGCTAATGAAAAACTGTTTTTT. This sequence encodes CASRPEAANEKLFF.

The chain has TRBV27 and TRBJ2-2; 9 nucleotides agree with TRBD1. Trimming removed 7 bases from V and 7 bases from J; junction bases left unmatched: 7. Germline V gene data show CDR1 as MNHEY and CDR2 as SMNVEV (reference sequence). The CDR3 sequence is 14 residues long. The CDR3 nucleotides are TGTGCCAGCACCCCGGGACAGGGTATCGGGGAGCTGTTTTTT. This encodes CASTPGQGIGELFF.

The V gene is TRBV9, the J gene TRBJ2-2; D gene ambiguous. The V gene's germline CDR1 is SGDLS and CDR2 YYNGEE. Trimming shortened V by 8 bases and J by 7 bases, and 6 bases separated the two germline ends. CDR3 length: 10 residues. Here the CDR3 DNA reads TGTGCCAGTGGCGGCGGGGAGCTGTTTTTT. It codes for CASGGGELFF.

This rearrangement joins TRBV19 to TRBJ2-1; D not resolved. The V end was cut by 4 bases, the J end by 3 bases, with 7 bases between. CDR1 is LNHDA and CDR2 is SQIVND in the germline V gene (reference sequence). The CDR3 covers 13 residues. The CDR3 DNA sequence: TGTGCCAGTAGTAATCGCCTCTACAATGAGCAGTTCTTC. This gives the protein CASSNRLYNEQFF.

This rearrangement joins TRBV28 to TRBJ2-7; the D is unclear. This CDR3 spans 12 amino acids. The germline V gene has CDR1 MDHEN and CDR2 SYDVKM. Trimming took 5 bases from V and 1 from J, leaving 6 bases between them. The CDR3 nucleotides read TGTGCCAGCAGTGTGGCGTCCTACGAGCAGTACTTC. As protein: CASSVASYEQYF. Using reference TRBV28 and TRBJ2-7 for the parts outside the CDR3, the full variable domain is DVKVTQSSRYLVKRTGEKVFLECVQDMDHENMFWYRQDPGLGLRLIYFSYDVKMKEKGDIPEGYSVSREKKERFSLILESASTNQTSMYLCASSVASYEQYFGPGTRLTVT.

The J gene is TRBJ1-4, the V gene TRBV15, with no clear D. Germline V lookup: CDR1 LNHNV, CDR2 YYDKDF (reference sequence). This CDR3 region has 13 residues. V gave up 8 bases and J gave up 4 bases, with 11 bases separating them. This CDR3 reads CATRQGLNEKLFF. The CDR3, as DNA: TGTGCCACCCGACAAGGTCTTAATGAAAAACTGTTTTTT. The full variable domain, completed using reference TRBV15 and TRBJ1-4, is DAMVIQNPRYQVTQFGKPVTLSCSQTLNHNVMYWYQQKSSQAPKLLFHYYDKDFNNEADTPDNFQSRRPNTSFCFLDIRSPGLGDTAMYLCATRQGLNEKLFFGSGTQLSVL.

This sequence joins TRBV11-3 and TRBJ1-3; D gene uncertain. There are 13 residues in the CDR3. Germline V CDR1 and CDR2: SGHNT, YENEEA. V lost 11 bases and J 3 bases, leaving 14 bases between the germline ends. In DNA, the CDR3 is TGTGCCCCTCAGGCACGGAGTGGAAACACCATATATTTT. This translates into CAPQARSGNTIYF.

The genes are TRBV7-8 and TRBJ1-4; 7 positions match TRBD1. This CDR3 region has 13 residues. Per germline, CDR1 SGHVS and CDR2 FQNEAQ. J lost 8 bases, V lost 8 bases, and 8 bases had no gene match. The CDR3 reads CASRQGFREKLFF. The CDR3 nucleotides are TGTGCCAGCCGACAGGGTTTTAGGGAAAAACTGTTTTTT.